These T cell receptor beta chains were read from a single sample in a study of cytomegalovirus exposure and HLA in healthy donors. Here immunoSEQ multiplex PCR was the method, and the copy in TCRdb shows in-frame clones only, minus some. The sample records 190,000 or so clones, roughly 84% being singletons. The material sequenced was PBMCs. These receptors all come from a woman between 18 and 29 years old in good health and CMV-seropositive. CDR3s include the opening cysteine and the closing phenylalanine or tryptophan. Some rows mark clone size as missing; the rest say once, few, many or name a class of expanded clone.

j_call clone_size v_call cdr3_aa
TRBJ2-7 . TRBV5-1 CASSSRDNEQYF
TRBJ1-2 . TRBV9 CASSVRVGYGYTF
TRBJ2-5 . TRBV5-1 CASSLGTFVVETQYF
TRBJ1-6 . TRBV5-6 CASSLRGIAYNSPLHF
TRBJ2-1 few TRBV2 CASRGGLGTNNEQFF
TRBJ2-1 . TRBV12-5 CASQRWVAGNNEQFF
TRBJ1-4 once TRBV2 CASTTEDSLVEKLFF
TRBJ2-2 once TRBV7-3 CASSQTGVAGELFF
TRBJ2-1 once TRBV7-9 CASSPNRGSYNEQFF
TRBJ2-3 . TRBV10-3 CATTQSPNTDTQYF
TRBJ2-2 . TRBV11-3 CASSLGGTPPGELFF
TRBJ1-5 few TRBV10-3 CAIRGQHNQPQHF
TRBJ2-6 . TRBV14 CASSQDSGQGHSGANVLTF
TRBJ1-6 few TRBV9 CASSVEAGGTSPLHF
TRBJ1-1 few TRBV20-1 CSAYREGVAFF
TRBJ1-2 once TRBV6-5 CASSYSAEGYGYTF
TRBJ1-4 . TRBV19 CASSIVKTGGNEKLFF
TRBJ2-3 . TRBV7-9 CASSAILDRHYTDTQYF
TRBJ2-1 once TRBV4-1 CASSQDPGQGDNEQFF
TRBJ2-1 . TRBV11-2 CASSLELAVRDEQFF
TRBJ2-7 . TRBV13 CASTRLNSDEQYF
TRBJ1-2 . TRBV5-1 CASSPVVEGSEGYTF
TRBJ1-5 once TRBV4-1 CASSQPGQNQPQHF
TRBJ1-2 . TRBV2 CASSLPWGGTF
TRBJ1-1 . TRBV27 CASSRRGVAMNTEAFF
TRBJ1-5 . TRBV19 CASNSRQGYQPQHF
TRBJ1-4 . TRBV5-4 CASSLRTGLTNEKLFF
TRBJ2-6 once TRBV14 CASSQRTGGANVLTF
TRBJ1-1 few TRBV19 CASTPPGSFEAFF
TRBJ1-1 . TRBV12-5 CASGLSVNTEAFF
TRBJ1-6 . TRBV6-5 CASSRGHLNSPLHF
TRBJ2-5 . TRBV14 CASSQVEETQYF
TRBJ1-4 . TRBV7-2 CASSSQGWEKLFF
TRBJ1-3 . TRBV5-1 CASSLRGGGGTIYF
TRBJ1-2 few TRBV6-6 CASSSAISSNYGYTF
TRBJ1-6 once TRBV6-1 CASSEKRREAGSPLHF
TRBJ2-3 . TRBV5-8 CASSFISADTQYF
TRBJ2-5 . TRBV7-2 CASSLEGTSGGAAETQYF
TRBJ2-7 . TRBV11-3 CASSLASGLGNEQYF
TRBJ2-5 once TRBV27 CASRAGLETQYF
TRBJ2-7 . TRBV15 CATAGTGRDEQYF
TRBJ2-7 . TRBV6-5 CASSSSGTDSYEQYF
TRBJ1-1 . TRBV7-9 CASSLAEGSAGTEAFF
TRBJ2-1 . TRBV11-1 CASSLRPGGGDNEQFF
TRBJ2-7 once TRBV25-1 CASSPEGGEQYF